This TCR beta chain came from a study of cytomegalovirus exposure and HLA in healthy donors. Study results and caveats: As was reported, the classifier diagnosed cytomegalovirus status with high specificity and sensitivity.

Remarks on this clone: Its antigen remains unidentified.

In germline, CDR1 is SQVTM, CDR2 ANQGSEA. The CDR3 spans 11 residues. V lost 7 bases, J lost 4 bases, and 10 bases lay in between. With 60 Vbeta and 13 Jbeta primers, the PCR was carried out. The data were produced by immunoSEQ multiplex PCR, yet TCRdb's version contains in-frame clones alone and is incomplete. The data show about 140,000 clones, with approximately 86% seen just once and more than 0.5% held by the top ten. This TCR was recovered from a woman between 40 and 50 years old in good health and CMV-seronegative. This chain links TRBV29-1 with TRBJ2-5; D perhaps matches TRBD1 (6 bases). Sequenced: PBMCs. The CDR3 DNA is TGCAGCGCAGGGGTGAGAGAGACCCAGTACTTC. It codes for CSAGVRETQYF.